The next 25 T cell receptor beta chains were all read from a single sample in a study of T cells in women clearing cervical HPV infection listed by TCRdb under 2018. Library method: the immunoSEQ multiplex PCR assay. TCRdb stores this immuneACCESS table with in-frame sequences only. Part of the clones is absent; in the studies checked, under half of the shortfall reflects unresolved V genes, and no reason is known for the rest. This sample's table lists 34,000 or so clones. Of the sample, more than 3.5% falls within the top ten clones. Material: blood buffy coat. The receptors stem from a woman between 18 and 70 years old with a cervical HPV16 infection that either progressed to CIN3+ or cleared (not recorded which).

As to this clone: The read ends 3 residues early relative to the CDR3; the germline J gene fills the gap. The rearrangement uses TRBV2 and TRBJ1-6; D is unclear. From germline, CDR1 is SNHLY and CDR2 FYNNEI. Trimming left V 2 bases short and J 7 bases short, with 9 bases between. CDR3 length: 14 amino acids. CDR3 DNA, as far as it was read: TGTGCCAGCAGTGAATTGGCAGTCAATTCACCC. Translation gives CASSELAVNSP. The entire CDR3 protein reads CASSELAVNSPLHF.

Concerning this clone itself: Coverage ceases 3 residues before the CDR3 finishes, and the germline J gene fills in the end. This chain joins TRBV20-1 and TRBJ2-7, with 7 bases that match TRBD2. V was pared by 1 base and J by 0 bases, with 6 bases of the junction left unmatched. The CDR3 length is 15 residues. Looked up from germline, CDR1 is DFQATT and CDR2 is SNEGSKA (reference sequence). The CDR3 spells CSARVGAGISYEQYF. Partial CDR3 DNA: TGCAGTGCTAGAGTTGGAGCGGGGATCTCCTACGAG.

About this clone: The read ends 3 residues before the CDR3 terminus; that terminus is restored from the germline J gene. The V gene is TRBV6-1, the J gene TRBJ2-7; TRBD1 agrees at 10 bases. Per germline, CDR1 MNHNS and CDR2 SASEGT. This CDR3 is built from 14 residues. V shed 1 base and J 5 bases; nucleotides not matched to a gene: 2. The CDR3 DNA, read in part, is TGTGCCAGCAGTGAAGGACAGGGGGCAGACGAG. Translation gives CASSEGQGADE. The CDR3, in full, reads CASSEGQGADEQYF.

In the case of this clone: The read comes to an end 3 residues before the CDR3 does, leaving the germline J gene to fill in the end. The rearrangement links TRBV10-2 to TRBJ1-2, with D tentatively TRBD1 (6 bases). There are 15 residues in the CDR3. Germline V lookup: CDR1 WSHSY, CDR2 SAAADI. This CDR3 reads CASSEGGGAVETYTF. The sequenced part of the CDR3 DNA is TGCGCCAGCAGTGAGGGAGGGGGGGCCGTTGAGACC.

The CDR3 is CASSSDRGAEQFF. The CDR3 DNA, read in part, is TGTGCCAGCAGCAGCGACAGGGGGGCTGAG. The J gene is TRBJ2-1, the V gene TRBV7-2; 9 nucleotides agree with TRBD1. The read ends 3 residues early relative to the CDR3; the germline J gene fills the gap. Trimming removed 5 bases from V and 9 bases from J; junction bases left unmatched: 5. CDR1 is SGHTA, CDR2 FQGNSA, per germline. CDR3 length equals 13 residues.

About this clone itself: The missing CDR3 end, 3 residues past where the read stops, is filled in from the germline J gene. This chain connects TRBV2 to TRBJ2-5, with TRBD2 identical over 8 bases. Germline loops: CDR1 SNHLY, CDR2 FYNNEI. V lost 7 bases and J lost 5; bases outside the gene matches: 3. The CDR3 is 12 residues long. CDR3 bases read: TGTGCCAGCAAGACTAGCGCGGAGACC. Its translation: CASKTSAET. The complete CDR3 sequence is CASKTSAETQYF.

To note about this clone: Read sequence stops 3 residues before the CDR3 end, and the germline J gene provides the missing end. The gene calls are TRBV18 and TRBJ1-2; tentatively, D is TRBD1 (5 bases). Trimming took off 2 bases at V and 7 bases at J, with 14 bases between the two ends. The germline V gene has CDR1 KGHSH and CDR2 LQKENI. CDR3 length: 14 residues. The sequenced CDR3 bases are TGTGCCAGCTCACCAGATTATACAGGCCGTGGC. Its translation is CASSPDYTGRG. The full CDR3 protein is CASSPDYTGRGYTF.

Concerning this clone itself: The CDR3 is cut off 3 residues early in the read; its end comes from the germline J gene. The rearrangement links TRBV7-9 to TRBJ2-4; D is possibly TRBD1 or TRBD2 (5 bases each). The V gene's germline CDR1 is SEHNR and CDR2 FQNEAQ (reference sequence). The CDR3 runs to 15 residues. CDR3 residues: CASSFYEEQGVGQYF. The DNA read from the CDR3 is TGTGCCAGCAGCTTTTACGAAGAGCAGGGAGTCGGT.

Partial CDR3 DNA: TGTGCCAGCAGCTCCCCAGACAGGGTTCATGGC. As protein: CASSSPDRVHG. From start to end, the CDR3 is CASSSPDRVHGYTF. The chain carries TRBV7-2 and TRBJ1-2; 7 bases fit TRBD1. The CDR3 end lies 3 residues beyond the end of the read and is filled in from the germline J gene. CDR1 and CDR2 from the germline V gene are SGHTA and FQGNSA. The CDR3 is made up of 14 amino acids. With V trimmed by 4 bases and J by 6 bases, 8 bases remained unmatched.

About this clone itself: The read gets to within 3 residues of the CDR3 end, and the germline J gene fills in the rest. The V call is TRBV19, the J call TRBJ1-4; TRBD1 aligns across 8 bases. This CDR3 has 14 amino acids. The ends lost 7 bases at V and 7 bases at J; junction bases unmatched: 8. In germline, CDR1 is LNHDA, CDR2 SQIVND (reference sequence). This chain's CDR3 is CASTFFGTGEKLFF. CDR3 DNA (partial): TGTGCCAGTACCTTCTTCGGGACAGGTGAAAAA.

About this clone: The CDR3 goes on 3 residues after the read ends, and that part is filled in from the germline J gene. The rearrangement links TRBV20-1 to TRBJ2-1; 9 nucleotides align to TRBD2. Germline V gene lookup returns CDR1 DFQATT and CDR2 SNEGSKA (reference sequence). This CDR3 has 15 amino acids. The ends lost 4 bases at V and 5 bases at J; junction bases unmatched: 9. Here the CDR3 reads CSANAGGRGNNEQFF. The covered CDR3 bases are TGCAGTGCTAACGCGGGGGGGCGGGGGAACAATGAG.

Worth noting for this clone: The read finishes 3 residues shy of the CDR3 end, and the germline J gene is used to complete it. The J gene is TRBJ2-3, the V gene TRBV2; 13 bases fit TRBD2. The CDR3 is 16 amino acids. The germline gives CDR1 SNHLY, CDR2 FYNNEI. CDR3 residues: CASTPGLAGSQETQYF. CDR3 DNA (partial): TGTGCCAGCACTCCGGGACTAGCGGGGTCCCAAGAGACG.

In the case of this clone: The CDR3 goes on 3 residues after the read ends, and that part is filled in from the germline J gene. This chain joins TRBV10-1 and TRBJ2-7; D is uncertain. Germline V CDR1 and CDR2: WNHNN, SYGVQD (reference sequence). The CDR3 is 15 amino acids. V lost 2 bases and J 2 bases, leaving 13 bases between the germline ends. The CDR3 here is CASSEVPGAAYEQYF. The sequenced part of the CDR3 DNA is TGCGCCAGCAGTGAGGTCCCGGGTGCAGCCTACGAG.

For this clone: The read ends 3 residues early relative to the CDR3; the germline J gene fills the gap. The rearrangement links TRBV20-1 to TRBJ2-5; 7 bases agree with TRBD1. The V gene end was trimmed by 3 bases and the J gene end by 4 bases; junction bases not matched to a gene: 11. Germline lookup yields CDR1 DFQATT and CDR2 SNEGSKA (reference sequence). This CDR3 region has 15 residues. The part of the CDR3 DNA that was read is TGCAGTGCTAGCTATCGCGAGGGGGCTGGAGAGACC. This codes for CSASYREGAGET. The CDR3 in its entirety is CSASYREGAGETQYF.

Note on this clone: The CDR3 end falls 3 residues outside the read, so it is completed with the germline J gene. The J gene is TRBJ2-1, the V gene TRBV5-6; D is undetermined. CDR1 is SGHDT and CDR2 is YYEEEE in the germline V gene. This CDR3 has 12 residues. Trimming stripped 0 bases from V and 9 bases from J, with 7 bases between. The CDR3: CASSLERLEQFF. The DNA read from the CDR3 is TGTGCCAGCAGCTTGGAAAGACTTGAG.

Concerning this clone: Coverage ceases 3 residues before the CDR3 finishes, and the germline J gene fills in the end. The chain has TRBV5-1 and TRBJ2-1, with 13 nucleotides matching TRBD2. Germline assignment: CDR1 SGHRS and CDR2 YFSETQ. With 2 bases clipped from V and 6 bases from J, the junction kept 5 bases outside the gene matches. This CDR3 region has 16 residues. The covered CDR3 bases are TGCGCCAGCAGCTTCAGGACTAGCGGGAGTCTCAATGAG. This sequence encodes CASSFRTSGSLNE. The whole CDR3 region reads CASSFRTSGSLNEQFF. The whole variable domain, filled in from reference TRBV5-1 and TRBJ2-1, reads KAGVTQTPRYLIKTRGQQVTLSCSPISGHRSVSWYQQTPGQGLQFLFEYFSETQRNKGNFPGRFSGRQFSNSRSEMNVSTLELGDSALYLCASSFRTSGSLNEQFFGPGTRLTVL.

As regards this clone: The DNA ends 3 residues before the CDR3 does, and the rest of the CDR3 is filled in from the germline J gene. V and J are TRBV5-1 and TRBJ1-3; D is uncertain. Germline CDR1 SGHRS, CDR2 YFSETQ. The V and J ends lost 4 bases and 2 bases respectively, with 10 bases between them. This CDR3 has 14 amino acids. The CDR3: CASSPEGTGNTIYF. The part of the CDR3 DNA that was read is TGCGCCAGCAGCCCGGAGGGCACTGGAAACACC.

As regards this clone: The observed sequence ends 3 residues before the CDR3 terminus, with the missing tail filled in from the germline J gene. The gene calls are TRBV20-1 and TRBJ2-7; tentative D call: TRBD2 (6 bases). Germline CDR1 and CDR2: DFQATT and SNEGSKA (reference sequence). The CDR3 is 12 residues long. V was trimmed by 3 bases and J by 6 bases, leaving 12 bases between them. This CDR3 reads CSASRDLGEQYF. The DNA read from the CDR3 is TGCAGTGCTAGCCGGGACTTAGGCGAG.

As to this clone: A read error may produce the germline difference seen at one junction end. From the germline J gene comes the end of the CDR3, since the read stops 3 residues before it. Different DNA sequences within this sample yield the same CDR3. The rearrangement uses TRBV5-1 and TRBJ1-3, with D possibly matching TRBD1 (6 bases). The CDR3 spans 14 residues. From germline, CDR1 is SGHRS and CDR2 YFSETQ. CDR3 DNA, as far as it was read: TGCGCCAGCAGGAGGGGGAGCTCTGGAAACACA. Amino acids: CASRRGSSGNT. The entire CDR3 is CASRRGSSGNTIYF.

Comment on this clone: The read finishes 3 residues shy of the CDR3 end, and the germline J gene is used to complete it. The chain combines TRBV5-4 with TRBJ1-2; D gene ambiguous. Germline V lookup: CDR1 SGHNT, CDR2 YYREEE (reference sequence). The CDR3 contains 13 residues. The CDR3 protein is CASSPVGGEGYTF. The covered CDR3 bases are TGTGCCAGCAGCCCAGTGGGCGGGGAAGGC.

With regard to this clone: The read gets to within 3 residues of the CDR3 end, and the germline J gene fills in the rest. The chain couples TRBV2 to TRBJ1-2, with D hard to call. CDR1 and CDR2 (germline): SNHLY, FYNNEI. There are 12 residues in the CDR3. CDR3 bases read: TGTGCCAGCAGTGATAAGCAATACGAC. This translates into CASSDKQYD. The complete CDR3 sequence is CASSDKQYDYTF.

As to this clone: With the read ending 3 residues before the CDR3 end, the germline J gene is used to fill in that end. This rearrangement joins TRBV2 to TRBJ1-5, with D uncertain. The CDR3 sequence is 15 residues long. Germline lookup yields CDR1 SNHLY and CDR2 FYNNEI. Trimming pared 1 base from V and 4 bases from J, leaving 11 bases between. CDR3 protein: CASSEGLAGNQPQHF. The covered CDR3 bases are TGTGCCAGCAGTGAAGGCCTGGCAGGAAATCAGCCC.

As regards this clone: The read ends 3 residues shy of where the CDR3 ends; the end is completed using the germline J gene. The chain carries TRBV19 and TRBJ1-2; D is perhaps TRBD1 (5 bases). Germline V gene lookup returns CDR1 LNHDA and CDR2 SQIVND (reference sequence). Trimming removed 5 bases from V and 3 bases from J, with 13 bases in between. The CDR3 covers 14 residues. The CDR3 here is CASSPTGIDYGYTF. The part of the CDR3 DNA that was read is TGTGCCAGTAGTCCCACAGGAATCGACTATGGC.

A note on this clone: The read ends 3 residues early relative to the CDR3; the germline J gene fills the gap. The chain joins TRBV10-3 to TRBJ2-1, with D unclear. Trimming shortened V by 8 bases and J by 0 bases, and 8 bases separated the two germline ends. Germline V CDR1 and CDR2: ENHRY, SYGVKD. This CDR3 is 13 amino acids long. The sequenced part of the CDR3 DNA is TGTGCCATCGGGCAGGACTCCTACAATGAG. Translation gives CAIGQDSYNE. The whole CDR3 reads CAIGQDSYNEQFF.

As concerns this clone: Read sequence stops 3 residues before the CDR3 end, and the germline J gene provides the missing end. V usage is TRBV6-4 and J usage is TRBJ1-2; 9 positions match TRBD1. In germline, CDR1 is MRHNA, CDR2 SNTAGT. This CDR3 is 14 amino acids long. Incomplete CDR3 DNA: TGTGCCAGCAGTCACGGGACAGGGCTCGGGGGC. Translating it yields CASSHGTGLGG. The entire CDR3 sequence reads CASSHGTGLGGYTF.